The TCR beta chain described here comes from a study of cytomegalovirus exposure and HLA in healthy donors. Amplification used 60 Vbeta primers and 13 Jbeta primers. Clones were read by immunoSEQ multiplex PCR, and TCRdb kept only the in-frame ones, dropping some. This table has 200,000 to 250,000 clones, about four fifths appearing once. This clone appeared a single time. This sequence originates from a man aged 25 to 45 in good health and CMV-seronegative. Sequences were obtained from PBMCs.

The CDR3 DNA reads as TGTGCCAGCAGTTGGGGCCCTTACAATGAGCAGTTCTTC. This sequence encodes CASSWGPYNEQFF. This chain uses TRBV27 with TRBJ2-1; D possibly corresponds to TRBD1 (5 bases). The V gene's germline CDR1 is MNHEY and CDR2 SMNVEV (reference sequence). V lost 4 bases and J lost 4, with 8 bases in between. This CDR3 has 13 residues.